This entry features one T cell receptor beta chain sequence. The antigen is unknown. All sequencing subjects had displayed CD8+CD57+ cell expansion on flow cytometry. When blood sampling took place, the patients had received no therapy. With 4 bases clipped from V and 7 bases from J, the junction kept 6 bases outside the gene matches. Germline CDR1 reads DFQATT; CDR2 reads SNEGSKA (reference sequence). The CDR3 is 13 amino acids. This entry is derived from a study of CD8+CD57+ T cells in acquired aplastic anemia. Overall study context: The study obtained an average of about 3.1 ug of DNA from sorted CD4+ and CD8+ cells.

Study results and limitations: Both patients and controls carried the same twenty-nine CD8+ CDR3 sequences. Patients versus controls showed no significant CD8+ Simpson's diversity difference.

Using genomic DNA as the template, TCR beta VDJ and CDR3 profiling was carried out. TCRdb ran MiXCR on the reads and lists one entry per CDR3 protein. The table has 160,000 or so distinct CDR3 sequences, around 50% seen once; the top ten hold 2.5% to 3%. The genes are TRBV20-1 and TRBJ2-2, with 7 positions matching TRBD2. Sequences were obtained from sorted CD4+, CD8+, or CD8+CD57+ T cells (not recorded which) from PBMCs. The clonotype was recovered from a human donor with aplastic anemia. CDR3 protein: CSATFTGGGELFF. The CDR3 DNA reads TGCAGTGCTACCTTCACGGGGGGCGGGGAGCTGTTTTTT.